This T cell receptor beta chain was captured by sequencing in a study of T cell responses to AZD1222 COVID-19 vaccine. The V and J ends lost 1 base and 7 bases respectively, with 2 bases between them. The CDR3 extends over 11 amino acids. The germline gives CDR1 SGHNT, CDR2 YYREEE (reference sequence). Method: immunoSEQ multiplex PCR; TCRdb's copy keeps in-frame clones and lacks some. Of roughly 110,000 clones in the sample, 90% were seen once. Sequencing was performed on peripheral blood, taken 28 days after the second AZD1222 dose. This clonotype was obtained from an adult who received the AZD1222 COVID-19 vaccine. The rearrangement joins TRBV5-4 to TRBJ2-2; D is unresolved. The CDR3 reads CASSLNGELFF. In DNA, the CDR3 is TGTGCCAGCAGCTTGAACGGGGAGCTGTTTTTT.